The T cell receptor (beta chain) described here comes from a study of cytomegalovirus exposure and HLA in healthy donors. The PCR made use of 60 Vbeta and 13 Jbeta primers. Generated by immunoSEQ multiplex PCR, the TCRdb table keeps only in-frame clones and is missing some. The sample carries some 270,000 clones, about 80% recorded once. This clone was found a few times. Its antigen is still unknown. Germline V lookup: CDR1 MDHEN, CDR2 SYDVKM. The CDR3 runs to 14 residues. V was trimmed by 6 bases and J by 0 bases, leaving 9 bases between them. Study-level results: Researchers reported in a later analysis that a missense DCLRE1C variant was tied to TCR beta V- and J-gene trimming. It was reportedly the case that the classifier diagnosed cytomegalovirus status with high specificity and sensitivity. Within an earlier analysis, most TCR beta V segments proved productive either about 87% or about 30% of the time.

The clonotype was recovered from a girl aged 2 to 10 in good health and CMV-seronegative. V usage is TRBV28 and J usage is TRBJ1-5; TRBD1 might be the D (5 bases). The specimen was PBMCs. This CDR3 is CASSLDNSNQPQHF. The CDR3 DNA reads TGTGCCAGCAGCCTGGACAATAGCAATCAGCCCCAGCATTTT.